The 25 T cell receptor beta chains given below trace back to one sample, sequenced in a study of spatial heterogeneity in lung cancer (dated by TCRdb to about 2019). The library relied on 5' RACE. Sequencing used a NextSeq 500. The public reads were run again by TCRdb, first through fastp at Q25 and then through MiXCR, and only productive beta chains were kept. Here each entry gathers all rows of one CDR3 protein and keeps the most common genes and DNA. The sample includes tens of thousands of distinct CDR3 sequences, with 12% to 15% observed a single time. 55% to 60% of the sample lies in the top ten. The sample's time point, from its label and the paper: sample taken at primary tumor resection. This sample comprised PBMCs, obtained at surgery. These receptors originate from a male donor with early-stage non-small cell lung cancer.

This clonotype has ten or more counts. V and J are TRBV7-8 and TRBJ2-3, with D unclear. Germline V gene lookup returns CDR1 SGHVS and CDR2 FQNEAQ. V was pared by 6 bases and J by 1 base, with 11 bases between. The CDR3 spans 14 residues. The CDR3 loop is CASSLSPRTDTQYF. The CDR3 DNA follows: TGTGCCAGCAGTCTTAGTCCCCGCACAGATACGCAGTATTTT. The full variable domain, its missing parts supplied by reference TRBV7-8 and TRBJ2-3, is GAGVSQSPRYKVAKRGQDVALRCDPISGHVSLFWYQQALGQGPEFLTYFQNEAQLDKSGLPSDRFFAERPEGSVSTLKIQRTQQEDSAVYLCASSLSPRTDTQYFGPGTRLTVL.

This clonotype was counted at least ten times. One end of the junction fails to match germline, which may point to a read error. The chain carries TRBV7-7 and TRBJ2-5, with D unclear. The CDR3 runs to 13 residues. CDR1 and CDR2 from the germline V gene are SSHAT and FNYEAQ (reference sequence). CDR3 sequence reads: CASSFNPGETQYF. Here the CDR3 DNA reads TGTGCTAGCAGCTTCAACCCCGGGGAGACCCAGTACTTC.

There are a few counts of this clonotype. This chain joins TRBV7-9 and TRBJ2-7, with D tentatively TRBD1 or TRBD2 (5 bases each). This CDR3 has 12 residues. V lost 4 bases and J lost 6, with 10 bases in between. Germline loops: CDR1 SEHNR, CDR2 FQNEAQ (reference sequence). The CDR3 nucleotides read TGTGCCAGCAGCTGGGGACCAGGCGAGCAGTACTTC. The encoded protein is CASSWGPGEQYF. The full variable domain, with the rest looked up from reference TRBV7-9 and TRBJ2-7, is DTGVSQNPRHKITKRGQNVTFRCDPISEHNRLYWYRQTLGQGPEFLTYFQNEAQLEKSRLLSDRFSAERPKGSFSTLEIQRTEQGDSAMYLCASSWGPGEQYFGPGTRLTVT.

This clonotype was found many times. The gene calls are TRBV27 and TRBJ1-5, with TRBD1 identical over 7 bases. Germline trimming cut 5 bases from V and 9 bases from J; bases unmatched to any gene: 10. The CDR3 runs 14 residues. CDR1 and CDR2 (germline): MNHEY, SMNVEV (reference sequence). CDR3 DNA: TGTGCCAGCAGTCCTCTGACAGGGTTGACGCCCCAGCATTTT. This translates into CASSPLTGLTPQHF.

This clonotype was seen repeatedly, ten times or more. The rearrangement uses TRBV6-5 and TRBJ1-6; the D gene is possibly TRBD1 (6 bases). Germline V CDR1 and CDR2: MNHEY, SVGAGI. The CDR3 consists of 18 residues. The V end lost 7 bases, the J end lost 0 bases, and 19 bases lay between the germline ends. The CDR3 region is CASTRGGGLSSYNSPLHF. Here the CDR3 DNA reads TGTGCCAGCACCCGCGGGGGCGGTTTGAGCTCCTATAATTCACCCCTCCACTTT.

The chain has TRBV10-2 and TRBJ1-6, with TRBD1 identical over 7 bases. There are 15 residues in the CDR3. Germline V gives CDR1 WSHSY, CDR2 SAAADI. Unmatched junction bases numbered 7, after V lost 5 bases and J lost 6 bases. The CDR3 loop reads CASSTGAPVNSPLHF. For the CDR3, the DNA is TGCGCCAGCAGTACAGGGGCGCCGGTTAATTCACCCCTCCACTTT.

Many counts were recorded for this clonotype. The rearrangement links TRBV19 to TRBJ2-7; the match to TRBD1 covers 7 bases. Germline V gene data show CDR1 as LNHDA and CDR2 as SQIVND (reference sequence). Unmatched junction bases numbered 13, after V lost 7 bases and J lost 4 bases. The CDR3 is 15 amino acids. CDR3 sequence: CASTSQGTVPYEQYF. Written as DNA, the CDR3 is TGTGCCAGTACCTCACAGGGGACAGTGCCGTACGAGCAGTACTTC.

In this sample, this clonotype turned up a few times. V usage is TRBV11-3 and J usage is TRBJ2-7, with D maybe TRBD2 (6 bases). This CDR3 spans 13 amino acids. From germline, CDR1 is SGHNT and CDR2 YENEEA. The germline V and J ends were trimmed by 5 bases and 6 bases, with 14 bases remaining between them. This CDR3 reads CASSAGPKTEQYF. The CDR3 bases are TGTGCCAGCAGCGCGGGACCTAAGACCGAGCAGTACTTC.

The chain is built from TRBV7-2 and TRBJ2-1; D remains unclear. CDR1 is SGHTA and CDR2 is FQGNSA in the germline V gene. Deletions cut 5 bases from V and 0 bases from J, with 14 bases between. CDR3 size: 16 residues. The CDR3 here is CASSPLVSSSYNEQFF. The CDR3 coding sequence is TGTGCCAGCAGCCCCCTTGTCTCGAGCTCCTACAATGAGCAGTTCTTC.

This clonotype was seen at least ten times. The chain joins TRBV18 to TRBJ2-4; possibly TRBD1 for D (6 bases). The V end was cut by 1 base, the J end by 5 bases, with 12 bases between. The germline V gene encodes CDR1 KGHSH and CDR2 LQKENI. The CDR3 extends over 15 amino acids. CDR3 residues: CASSPRSGDQNIQYF. The CDR3, as DNA: TGTGCCAGCTCACCACGGTCAGGGGACCAAAACATTCAGTACTTC.

This clonotype was recorded at least ten times. The chain couples TRBV5-1 to TRBJ2-7; D call uncertain. Trimming left V 0 bases short and J 1 base short, with 8 bases between. CDR1 is SGHRS and CDR2 is YFSETQ in the germline V gene. This CDR3 comprises 14 residues. This chain's CDR3 is CASSLDSPSYEQYF. In DNA form, the CDR3 reads TGCGCCAGCAGCTTGGACAGTCCGTCCTACGAGCAGTACTTC.

The chain has TRBV6-2 or TRBV6-3 and TRBJ2-3; D is undetermined. Trimming pared 2 bases from V and 10 bases from J, leaving 16 bases between. The germline gives CDR1 MNHEY, CDR2 SVGEGT. The CDR3 length is 14 residues. CDR3: CASSYAPFDRAQYF. For the CDR3, the DNA is TGTGCCAGCAGTTACGCCCCCTTTGATAGAGCGCAGTATTTT.

As DNA, the CDR3 is TGTGCCAGCAGTTTACAGGGATTTGGTGAAAAACTGTTTTTT. This sequence encodes CASSLQGFGEKLFF. V usage is TRBV28 and J usage is TRBJ1-4, with a tentative D call TRBD1 (5 bases). Germline V gene lookup returns CDR1 MDHEN and CDR2 SYDVKM. This CDR3 is 14 amino acids long. V was clipped by 2 bases and J by 7 bases, with 11 bases between them.

This chain connects TRBV20-1 to TRBJ2-7; D is unresolved. Germline V gene sequence: CDR1 DFQATT, CDR2 SNEGSKA (reference sequence). The CDR3 contains 14 residues. Trimming removed 0 bases from V and 0 bases from J, with 9 bases in between. The CDR3 sequence is CSARDRHGSYEQYF. CDR3 bases: TGCAGTGCTAGAGATCGGCACGGCTCCTACGAGCAGTACTTC.

V and J are TRBV5-1 and TRBJ2-5; 7 bases fit TRBD2. Germline-derived CDR1 and CDR2 are SGHRS and YFSETQ. The CDR3 loop spans 15 amino acids. Trimming cost V 2 bases and J 0 bases; bases outside gene matches: 4. The CDR3 sequence: CASSFDAGDQETQYF. DNA for the CDR3: TGCGCCAGCAGCTTTGACGCGGGGGACCAAGAGACCCAGTACTTC.

The gene calls are TRBV7-8 and TRBJ2-5, with D unresolved. CDR3 length: 13 residues. Germline V gene data show CDR1 as SGHVS and CDR2 as FQNEAQ. Trimming left V 5 bases short and J 3 bases short, with 10 bases between. CDR3 coding DNA: TGTGCCAGCAGCGGGCAACTAAAAGAGACCCAGTACTTC. Amino acids: CASSGQLKETQYF.

This clonotype has more than one count but fewer than ten. The chain combines TRBV5-6 with TRBJ1-5; D gene ambiguous. V was cut by 5 bases and J by 5 bases, with 11 bases left in between. This CDR3 spans 13 amino acids. The germline gives CDR1 SGHDT, CDR2 YYEEEE. The DNA of the CDR3 is TGTGCCAGCAGTCTGGCGGGGTATCAGCCCCAGCATTTT. This encodes CASSLAGYQPQHF.

The genes are TRBV6-1 and TRBJ1-1; D is perhaps TRBD1 (5 bases). V was trimmed by 0 bases and J by 2 bases, leaving 13 bases between them. This CDR3 is built from 16 residues. The germline gives CDR1 MNHNS, CDR2 SASEGT. For the CDR3, the DNA is TGTGCCAGCAGTGAAGCCCCCTTTGGGACCAACACTGAAGCTTTCTTT. This codes for CASSEAPFGTNTEAFF.

This clonotype was observed many times. The rearrangement links TRBV9 to TRBJ1-5; D unresolved. Trimming took off 0 bases at V and 5 bases at J, with 6 bases between the two ends. In germline, CDR1 is SGDLS, CDR2 YYNGEE. This CDR3 region has 13 residues. As DNA, the CDR3 is TGTGCCAGCAGCGTAGATCCCGATCAGCCCCAGCATTTT. Translating gives CASSVDPDQPQHF.

This clonotype was observed many times. The chain's CDR3 is CASSFEPGGISGANVLTF. Here the CDR3 DNA reads TGTGCCAGCAGTTTTGAACCAGGGGGGATCTCTGGGGCCAACGTCCTGACTTTC. This sequence joins TRBV12-3 or TRBV12-4 and TRBJ2-6, with D possibly matching TRBD1 (7 bases). Trimming took off 3 bases at V and 0 bases at J, with 15 bases between the two ends. This CDR3 has 18 residues.

The chain recombines TRBV29-1 with TRBJ2-1, with 9 positions matching TRBD2. CDR1 and CDR2 from the germline V gene are SQVTM and ANQGSEA. With V trimmed by 0 bases and J by 7 bases, 10 bases remained unmatched. The CDR3 is made up of 16 amino acids. This chain's CDR3 is CSVEDPRLAELNEQFF. The CDR3 DNA follows: TGCAGCGTTGAAGATCCGCGACTAGCGGAACTTAATGAGCAGTTCTTC.

This rearrangement joins TRBV24-1 to TRBJ1-1, with TRBD1 identical over 8 bases. The germline CDR1 and CDR2 sequences are KGHDR and SFDVKD. V lost 4 bases, J lost 8 bases, and 2 bases stayed unmatched. The CDR3 totals 12 residues. In DNA, the CDR3 is TGTGCCACCAGTGAAGGGACAGGAGAAGCTTTCTTT. Its translation is CATSEGTGEAFF.

The chain employs TRBV2 and TRBJ1-5; no firm D call. CDR1 and CDR2 (germline): SNHLY, FYNNEI. Deletions cut 5 bases from V and 1 base from J, with 9 bases between. This CDR3 contains 14 residues. This CDR3 is CASSFGLSNQPQHF. As DNA, the CDR3 is TGTGCCAGCAGTTTTGGACTGAGCAATCAGCCCCAGCATTTT.

This clonotype was observed a handful of times. A much larger clone differs from this one at a single base, so this may be a read error. The rearrangement uses TRBV7-9 and TRBJ1-6; D ambiguous. The CDR3 extends over 11 amino acids. Germline CDR1 and CDR2: SEHNR and FQNEAQ (reference sequence). V shed 5 bases and J shed 7 bases, with 3 bases lying between them. The CDR3 coding sequence is TGTGCCAGCAGCGAGAATTCACCCCTCCACTTT. This sequence encodes CASSENSPLHF. Together with reference TRBV7-9 and TRBJ1-6, the CDR3 gives the full variable domain: DTGVSQNPRHKITKRGQNVTFRCDPISEHNRLYWYRQTLGQGPEFLTYFQNEAQLEKSRLLSDRFSAERPKGSFSTLEIQRTEQGDSAMYLCASSENSPLHFGNGTRLTVT.

The rearrangement links TRBV10-3 to TRBJ1-6; D is perhaps TRBD1 (5 bases). Trimming removed 4 bases from V and 5 bases from J, with 9 bases in between. Germline loops: CDR1 ENHRY, CDR2 SYGVKD. The CDR3 consists of 14 residues. The CDR3 loop is CAISGGGDNSPLHF. The DNA for the CDR3 is TGTGCCATCAGTGGGGGAGGGGATAATTCACCCCTCCACTTT.